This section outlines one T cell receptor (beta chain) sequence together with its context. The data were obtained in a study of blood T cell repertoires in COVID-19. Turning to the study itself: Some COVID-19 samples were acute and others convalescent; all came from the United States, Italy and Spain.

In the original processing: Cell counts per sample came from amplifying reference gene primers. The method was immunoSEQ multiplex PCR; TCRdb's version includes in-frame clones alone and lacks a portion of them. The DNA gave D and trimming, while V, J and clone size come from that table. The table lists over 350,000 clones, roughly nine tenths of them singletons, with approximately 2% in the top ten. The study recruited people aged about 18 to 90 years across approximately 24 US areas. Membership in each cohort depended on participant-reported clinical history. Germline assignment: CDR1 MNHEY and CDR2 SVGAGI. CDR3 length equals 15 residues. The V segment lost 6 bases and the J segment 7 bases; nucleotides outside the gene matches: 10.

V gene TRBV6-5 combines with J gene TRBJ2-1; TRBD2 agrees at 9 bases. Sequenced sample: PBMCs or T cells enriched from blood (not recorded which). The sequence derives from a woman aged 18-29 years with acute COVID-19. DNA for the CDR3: TGTGCCAGCAGCCACAGGCGGGAGGGGTGGAATGAGCAGTTCTTC. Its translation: CASSHRREGWNEQFF.